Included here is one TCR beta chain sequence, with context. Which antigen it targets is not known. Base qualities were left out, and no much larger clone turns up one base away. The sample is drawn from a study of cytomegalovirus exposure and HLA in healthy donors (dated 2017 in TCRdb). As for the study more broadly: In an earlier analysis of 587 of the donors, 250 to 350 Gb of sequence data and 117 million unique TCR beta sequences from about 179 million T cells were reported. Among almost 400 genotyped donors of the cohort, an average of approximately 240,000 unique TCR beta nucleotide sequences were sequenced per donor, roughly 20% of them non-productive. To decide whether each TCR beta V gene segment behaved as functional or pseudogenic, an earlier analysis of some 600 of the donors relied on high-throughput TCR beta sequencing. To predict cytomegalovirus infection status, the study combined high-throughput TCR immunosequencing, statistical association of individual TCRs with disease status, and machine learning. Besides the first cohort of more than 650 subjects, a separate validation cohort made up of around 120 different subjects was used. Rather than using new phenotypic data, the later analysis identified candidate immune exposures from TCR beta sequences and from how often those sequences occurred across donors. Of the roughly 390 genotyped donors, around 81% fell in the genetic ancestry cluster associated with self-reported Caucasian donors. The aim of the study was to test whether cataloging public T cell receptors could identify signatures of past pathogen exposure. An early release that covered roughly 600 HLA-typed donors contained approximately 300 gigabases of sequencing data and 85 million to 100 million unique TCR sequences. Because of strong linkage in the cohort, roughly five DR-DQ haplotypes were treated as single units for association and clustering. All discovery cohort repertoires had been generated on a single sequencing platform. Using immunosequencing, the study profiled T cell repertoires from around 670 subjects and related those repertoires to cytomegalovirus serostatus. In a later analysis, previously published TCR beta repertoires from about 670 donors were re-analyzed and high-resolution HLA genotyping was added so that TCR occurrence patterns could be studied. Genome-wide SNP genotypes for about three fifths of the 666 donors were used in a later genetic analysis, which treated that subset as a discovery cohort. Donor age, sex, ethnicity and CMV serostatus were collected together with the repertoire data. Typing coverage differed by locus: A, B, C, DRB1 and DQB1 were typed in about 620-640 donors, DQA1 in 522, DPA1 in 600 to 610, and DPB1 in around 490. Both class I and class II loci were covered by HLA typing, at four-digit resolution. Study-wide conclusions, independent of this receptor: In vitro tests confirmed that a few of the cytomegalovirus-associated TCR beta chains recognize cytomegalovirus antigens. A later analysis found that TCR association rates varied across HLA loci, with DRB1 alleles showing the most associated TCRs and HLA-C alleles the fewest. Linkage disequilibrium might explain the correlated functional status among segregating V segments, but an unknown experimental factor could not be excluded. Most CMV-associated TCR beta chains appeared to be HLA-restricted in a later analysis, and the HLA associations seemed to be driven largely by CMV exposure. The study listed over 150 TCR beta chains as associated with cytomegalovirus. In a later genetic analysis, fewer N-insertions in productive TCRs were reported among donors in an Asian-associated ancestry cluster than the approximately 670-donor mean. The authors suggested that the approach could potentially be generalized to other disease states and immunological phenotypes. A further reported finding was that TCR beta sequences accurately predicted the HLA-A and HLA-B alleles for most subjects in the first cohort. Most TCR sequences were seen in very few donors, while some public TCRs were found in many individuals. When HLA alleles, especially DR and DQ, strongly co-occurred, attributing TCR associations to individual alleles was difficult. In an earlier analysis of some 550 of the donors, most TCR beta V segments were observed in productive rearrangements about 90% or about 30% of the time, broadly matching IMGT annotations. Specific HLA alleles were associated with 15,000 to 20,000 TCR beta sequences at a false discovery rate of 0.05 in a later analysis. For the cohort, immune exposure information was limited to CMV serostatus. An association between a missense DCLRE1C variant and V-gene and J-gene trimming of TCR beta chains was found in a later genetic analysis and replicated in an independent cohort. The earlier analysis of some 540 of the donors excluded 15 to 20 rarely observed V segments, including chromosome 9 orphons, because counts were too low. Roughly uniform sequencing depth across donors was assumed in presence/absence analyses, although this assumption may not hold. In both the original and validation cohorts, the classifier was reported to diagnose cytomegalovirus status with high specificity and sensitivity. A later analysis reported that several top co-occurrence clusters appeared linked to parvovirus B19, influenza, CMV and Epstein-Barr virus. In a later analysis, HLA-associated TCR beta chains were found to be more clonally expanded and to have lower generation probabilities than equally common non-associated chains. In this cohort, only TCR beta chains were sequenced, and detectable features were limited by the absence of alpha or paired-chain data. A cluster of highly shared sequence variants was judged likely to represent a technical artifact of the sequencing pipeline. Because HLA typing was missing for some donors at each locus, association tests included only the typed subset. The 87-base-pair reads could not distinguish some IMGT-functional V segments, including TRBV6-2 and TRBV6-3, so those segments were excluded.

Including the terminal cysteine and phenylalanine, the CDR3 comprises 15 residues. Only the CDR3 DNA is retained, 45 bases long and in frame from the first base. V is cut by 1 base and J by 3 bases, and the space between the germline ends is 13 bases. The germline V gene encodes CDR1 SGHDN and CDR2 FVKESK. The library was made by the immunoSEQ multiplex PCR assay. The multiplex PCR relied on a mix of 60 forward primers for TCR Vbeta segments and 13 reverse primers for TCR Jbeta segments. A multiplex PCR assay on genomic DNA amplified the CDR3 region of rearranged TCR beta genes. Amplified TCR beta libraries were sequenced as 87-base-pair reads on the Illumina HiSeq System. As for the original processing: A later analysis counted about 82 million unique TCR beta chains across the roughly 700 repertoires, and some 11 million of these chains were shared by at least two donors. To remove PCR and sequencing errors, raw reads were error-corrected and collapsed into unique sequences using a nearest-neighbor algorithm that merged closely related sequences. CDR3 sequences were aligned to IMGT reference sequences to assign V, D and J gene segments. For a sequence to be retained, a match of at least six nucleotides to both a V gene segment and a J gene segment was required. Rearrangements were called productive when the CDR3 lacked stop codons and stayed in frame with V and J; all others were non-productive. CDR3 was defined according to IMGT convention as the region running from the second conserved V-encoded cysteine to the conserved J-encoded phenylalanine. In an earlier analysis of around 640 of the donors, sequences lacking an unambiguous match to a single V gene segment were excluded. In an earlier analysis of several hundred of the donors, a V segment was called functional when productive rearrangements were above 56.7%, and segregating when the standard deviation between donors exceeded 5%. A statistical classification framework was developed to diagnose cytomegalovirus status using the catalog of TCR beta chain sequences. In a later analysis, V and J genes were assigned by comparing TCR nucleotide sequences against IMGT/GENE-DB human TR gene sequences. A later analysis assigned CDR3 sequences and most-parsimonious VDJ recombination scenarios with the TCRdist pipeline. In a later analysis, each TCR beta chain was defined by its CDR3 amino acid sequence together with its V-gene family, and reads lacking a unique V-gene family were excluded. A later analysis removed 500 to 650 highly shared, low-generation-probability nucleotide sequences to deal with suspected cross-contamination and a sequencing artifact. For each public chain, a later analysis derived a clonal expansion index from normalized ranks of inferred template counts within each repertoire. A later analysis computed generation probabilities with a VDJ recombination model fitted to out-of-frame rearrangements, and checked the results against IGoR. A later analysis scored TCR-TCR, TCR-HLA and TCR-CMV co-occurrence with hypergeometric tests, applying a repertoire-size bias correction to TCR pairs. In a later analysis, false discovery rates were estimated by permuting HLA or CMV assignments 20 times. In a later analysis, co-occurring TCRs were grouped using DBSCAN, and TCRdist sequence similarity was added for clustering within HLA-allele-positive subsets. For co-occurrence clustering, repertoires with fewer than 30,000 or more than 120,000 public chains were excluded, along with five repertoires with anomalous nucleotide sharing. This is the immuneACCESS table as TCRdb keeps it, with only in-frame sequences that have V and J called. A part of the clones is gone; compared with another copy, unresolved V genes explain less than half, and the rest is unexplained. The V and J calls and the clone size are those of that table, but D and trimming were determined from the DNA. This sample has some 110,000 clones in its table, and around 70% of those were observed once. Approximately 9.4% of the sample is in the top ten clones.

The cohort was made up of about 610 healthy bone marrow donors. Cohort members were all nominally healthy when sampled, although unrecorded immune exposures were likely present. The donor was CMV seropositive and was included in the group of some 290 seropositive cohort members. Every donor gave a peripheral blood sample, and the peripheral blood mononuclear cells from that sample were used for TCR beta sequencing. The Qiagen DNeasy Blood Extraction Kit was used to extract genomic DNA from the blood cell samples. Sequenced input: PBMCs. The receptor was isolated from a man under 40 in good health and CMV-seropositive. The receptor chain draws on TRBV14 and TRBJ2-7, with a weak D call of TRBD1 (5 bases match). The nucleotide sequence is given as TGTGCCAGCAGCCAAGGACAGAGTCTACACTACGAGCAGTACTTC. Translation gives CASSQGQSLHYEQYF.